This T cell receptor beta chain was captured by sequencing in a study of T cell responses to AZD1222 COVID-19 vaccine. In the case of this clone: The target antigen is unknown.

The V gene's germline CDR1 is MNHEY and CDR2 SVGAGI. With 0 bases clipped from V and 4 bases from J, the junction kept 2 bases outside the gene matches. This CDR3 contains 14 residues. Study observations and caveats: Spike-specific TCR breadth and depth were elevated following two AZD1222 doses.

TCRdb's copy holds only in-frame clones and misses some; the assay was immunoSEQ multiplex PCR. The table shows roughly 170,000 clones, with approximately 93% occurring only once. Sequenced material: peripheral blood, taken on day 0 of AZD1222 vaccination. This sequence joins TRBV6-5 and TRBJ1-2; 7 bases are shared with TRBD1. This receptor was obtained from an adult in good health. CDR3 DNA sequence: TGTGCCAGCAGTTACTCGAGGGGGCTCTATGGCTACACCTTC. This codes for CASSYSRGLYGYTF.